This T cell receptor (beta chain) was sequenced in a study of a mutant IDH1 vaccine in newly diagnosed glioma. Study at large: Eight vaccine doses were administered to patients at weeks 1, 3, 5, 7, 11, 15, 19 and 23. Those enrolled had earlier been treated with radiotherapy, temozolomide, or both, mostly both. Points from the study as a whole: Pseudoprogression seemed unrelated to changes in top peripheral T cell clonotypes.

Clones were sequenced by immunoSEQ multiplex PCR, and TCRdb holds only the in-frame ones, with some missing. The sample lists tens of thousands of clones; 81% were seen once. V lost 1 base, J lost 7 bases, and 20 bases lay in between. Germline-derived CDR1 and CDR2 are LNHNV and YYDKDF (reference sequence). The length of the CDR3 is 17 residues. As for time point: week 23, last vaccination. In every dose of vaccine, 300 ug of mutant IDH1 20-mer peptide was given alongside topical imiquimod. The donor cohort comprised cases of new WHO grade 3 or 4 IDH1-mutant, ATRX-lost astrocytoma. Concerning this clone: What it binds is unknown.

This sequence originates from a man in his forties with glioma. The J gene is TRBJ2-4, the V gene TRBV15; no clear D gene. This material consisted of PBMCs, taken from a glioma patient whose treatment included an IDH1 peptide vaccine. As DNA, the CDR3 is TGTGCCACCAGCAGAGGGCTTGATATAGGGCCGCTTAACATTCAGTACTTC. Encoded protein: CATSRGLDIGPLNIQYF. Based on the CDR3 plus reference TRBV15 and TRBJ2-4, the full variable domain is DAMVIQNPRYQVTQFGKPVTLSCSQTLNHNVMYWYQQKSSQAPKLLFHYYDKDFNNEADTPDNFQSRRPNTSFCFLDIRSPGLGDTAMYLCATSRGLDIGPLNIQYFGAGTRLSVL.